One sample yielded the 27 T cell receptor beta chains listed below, sequenced in a study of T cell clones after liver transplantation. Sequenced by immunoSEQ multiplex PCR; TCRdb stores in-frame clones only, minus some. The sample has some 61,000 clones, 60% to 80% seen once. Sequences were derived from CD4+ T cells from blood, sampled at the 22-month timepoint. These receptors were collected from a human patient who received a liver transplant. Some T cells may be transferred from the graft donor.

The gene calls are TRBV10-3 and TRBJ1-5; D not certain. V was pared by 3 bases and J by 3 bases, with 6 bases between. Germline V gene lookup returns CDR1 ENHRY and CDR2 SYGVKD. CDR3 size: 13 residues. The CDR3 DNA reads as TGTGCCATCAGTGACATGACCAATCAGCCCCAGCATTTT. Translated, it gives CAISDMTNQPQHF.

Points on this clone: This CDR3 is also generated by other DNA sequences in the sample. The chain carries TRBV9 and TRBJ2-1, with D hard to call. From germline, CDR1 is SGDLS and CDR2 YYNGEE. The CDR3 length is 15 residues. V was cut by 0 bases and J by 0 bases, with 7 bases left in between. This CDR3 is CASSVGASSYNEQFF. The CDR3 nucleotides are TGTGCCAGCAGCGTAGGGGCAAGCTCCTACAATGAGCAGTTCTTC.

This chain joins TRBV7-6 and TRBJ2-3, with 7 positions matching TRBD2. The CDR3 contains 13 residues. Germline-derived CDR1 and CDR2 are SGHVS and FNYEAQ. J lost 4 bases, V lost 5 bases, and 3 bases had no gene match. CDR3 protein: CASSLAGADTQYF. CDR3 nucleotides: TGTGCCAGCAGCCTGGCGGGAGCAGATACGCAGTATTTT.

The J gene is TRBJ1-5, the V gene TRBV19; the match to TRBD1 covers 9 bases. The CDR3 consists of 15 residues. Germline-derived CDR1 and CDR2 are LNHDA and SQIVND (reference sequence). Losses at the gene ends were 5 bases for V and 6 bases for J; bases not matched to a gene: 8. Here the CDR3 reads CASSPRDRVSQPQHF. The CDR3, as DNA: TGTGCCAGTAGTCCCCGGGACAGGGTTTCTCAGCCCCAGCATTTT.

V usage is TRBV28 and J usage is TRBJ1-1, with 7 bases matching TRBD1. The V gene's germline CDR1 is MDHEN and CDR2 SYDVKM. J lost 5 bases, V lost 8 bases, and 5 bases had no gene match. This CDR3 is built from 12 residues. The CDR3 sequence: CASLQGRTEAFF. CDR3 bases: TGTGCCAGCCTACAGGGGAGGACTGAAGCTTTCTTT.

The CDR3 reads CASSFQGVVDTQYF. Here the CDR3 DNA reads TGTGCCAGCAGCTTCCAAGGGGTGGTAGATACGCAGTATTTT. The V call is TRBV5-8, the J call TRBJ2-3, with D tentatively TRBD1 (5 bases). Trimming shortened V by 2 bases and J by 5 bases, and 12 bases separated the two germline ends. Per germline, CDR1 SGHTS and CDR2 YDEGEE. The CDR3 has 14 amino acids.

The sample holds one count of this clone. For the CDR3, the DNA is TGTGCCAGCAGCTTTAGTCGGACAGGGCCCACAGATGGAGGCAACTATGGCTACACCTTC. Translation gives CASSFSRTGPTDGGNYGYTF. The chain links TRBV7-6 to TRBJ1-2; 8 positions match TRBD1. The J segment lost 2 bases and the V segment lost 3 bases, leaving 20 bases of the junction unmatched. Germline V gene lookup returns CDR1 SGHVS and CDR2 FNYEAQ. This CDR3 has 20 amino acids.

This clone turned up a few times. The sample has other DNA sequences that encode this CDR3 too. The chain employs TRBV30 and TRBJ2-6; perhaps TRBD2 as D (5 bases). V was shortened by 3 bases and J by 3 bases, with 18 bases between the two germline ends. Germline V gene data show CDR1 as GTSNPN and CDR2 as SVGIG (reference sequence). The CDR3 runs 17 residues. The CDR3 DNA sequence: TGTGCCTGGAGACGGGGTCGGGTGGCGGGTGGGGCCAACGTCCTGACTTTC. Amino acids: CAWRRGRVAGGANVLTF. Drawing the rest from reference TRBV30 and TRBJ2-6, the complete variable domain is SQTIHQWPATLVQPVGSPLSLECTVEGTSNPNLYWYRQAAGRGLQLLFYSVGIGQISSEVPQNLSASRPQDRQFILSSKKLLLSDSGFYLCAWRRGRVAGGANVLTFGAGSRLTVL.

This chain links TRBV19 with TRBJ1-2, with D perhaps matching TRBD1 (5 bases). This CDR3 comprises 14 residues. From germline, CDR1 is LNHDA and CDR2 SQIVND (reference sequence). Trimming cost V 6 bases and J 4 bases, with 15 bases left between them. The CDR3 sequence: CASSPRGDGYGYTF. The CDR3 DNA follows: TGTGCCAGTAGCCCTCGGGGGGACGGCTATGGCTACACCTTC.

The V call is TRBV6-4, the J call TRBJ2-3; no reliable D call. CDR3 size: 14 residues. V was trimmed by 2 bases and J by 6 bases, leaving 12 bases between them. From germline, CDR1 is MRHNA and CDR2 SNTAGT. The CDR3 protein is CASSDLSLGDTQYF. In nucleotides, the CDR3 is TGTGCCAGCAGTGACCTCAGCCTAGGGGATACGCAGTATTTT.

The rearrangement joins TRBV7-8 to TRBJ1-3; a weak D match, TRBD1 (5 bases). The CDR3 extends over 15 amino acids. CDR1 and CDR2 from the germline V gene are SGHVS and FQNEAQ. V dropped 0 bases and J dropped 4 bases, with 10 bases sitting between them. Here the CDR3 reads CASSLAGDEGNTIYF. CDR3 bases: TGTGCCAGCAGCTTAGCGGGGGACGAAGGAAACACCATATATTTT.

The chain carries TRBV28 and TRBJ2-1; 11 bases map to TRBD2. The CDR3 totals 17 residues. With 6 bases clipped from V and 7 bases from J, the junction kept 14 bases outside the gene matches. Germline lookup yields CDR1 MDHEN and CDR2 SYDVKM. In nucleotides, the CDR3 is TGTGCCAGCAGCCCAGGGGGCCTAGCGGGGGGACGGAATGAGCAGTTCTTC. Residues: CASSPGGLAGGRNEQFF.

This clone was seen a handful of times. The J gene is TRBJ1-3, the V gene TRBV6-6; possibly TRBD1 for D (6 bases). The CDR3 consists of 16 residues. The ends were cut back, 5 bases at V and 4 bases at J, with 18 bases in the middle. The V gene's germline CDR1 is MNHNY and CDR2 SVGAGI (reference sequence). CDR3 sequence reads: CASSPLGARTGNTIYF. CDR3 DNA sequence: TGTGCCAGCAGTCCCCTGGGGGCGCGAACGGGAAACACCATATATTTT.

This chain joins TRBV9 and TRBJ2-3, with TRBD2 matching over 9 bases. The CDR3 is 16 residues long. The V and J ends lost 0 bases and 6 bases, in that order; junction bases with no gene match: 8. CDR1 and CDR2 (germline): SGDLS, YYNGEE. The CDR3 protein is CASSVDQRGAIDTQYF. In nucleotides, the CDR3 is TGTGCCAGCAGCGTAGATCAGCGGGGGGCCATTGATACGCAGTATTTT. Variable domain in full (rest from reference TRBV9 and TRBJ2-3): DSGVTQTPKHLITATGQRVTLRCSPRSGDLSVYWYQQSLDQGLQFLIQYYNGEERAKGNILERFSAQQFPDLHSELNLSSLELGDSALYFCASSVDQRGAIDTQYFGPGTRLTVL.

J is TRBJ2-1 and V is TRBV5-1; weak D call: TRBD1 (7 bases). V was shortened by 0 bases and J by 4 bases, with 11 bases between the two germline ends. This CDR3 has 15 residues. Germline-derived CDR1 and CDR2 are SGHRS and YFSETQ. The CDR3 DNA reads as TGCGCCAGCAGCTTGGCGGAGGGGGCTTACAATGAGCAGTTCTTC. Translation gives CASSLAEGAYNEQFF.

This sequence joins TRBV5-1 and TRBJ1-1; D perhaps matches TRBD1 (6 bases). Per the germline V gene, CDR1 is SGHRS and CDR2 is YFSETQ. The CDR3 is 14 residues long. Trimming removed 4 bases from V and 6 bases from J, with 16 bases in between. The CDR3 spells CASSTRGGAAEAFF. The CDR3 bases are TGCGCCAGCAGCACCCGGGGGGGGGCGGCTGAAGCTTTCTTT. Drawing the rest from reference TRBV5-1 and TRBJ1-1, the complete variable domain is KAGVTQTPRYLIKTRGQQVTLSCSPISGHRSVSWYQQTPGQGLQFLFEYFSETQRNKGNFPGRFSGRQFSNSRSEMNVSTLELGDSALYLCASSTRGGAAEAFFGQGTRLTVV.

The chain couples TRBV2 to TRBJ2-2; tentatively, D is TRBD2 (7 bases). The CDR3 covers 16 residues. Deletions cut 6 bases from V and 4 bases from J, with 18 bases between. The V gene's germline CDR1 is SNHLY and CDR2 FYNNEI. Here the CDR3 DNA reads TGTGCCAGCAGCCCCGAGGCGGGGGCGGGCACCGGGGAGCTGTTTTTT. It codes for CASSPEAGAGTGELFF.

This clone was counted between two and nine times. The chain combines TRBV7-8 with TRBJ1-2, with D uncertain. Trimming took off 4 bases at V and 2 bases at J, with 14 bases between the two ends. The CDR3 loop spans 15 amino acids. CDR1 is SGHVS and CDR2 is FQNEAQ in the germline V gene. This CDR3 reads CASSSHRVRNYGYTF. CDR3 coding DNA: TGTGCCAGCAGCTCCCATAGGGTGAGGAACTATGGCTACACCTTC.

This rearrangement joins TRBV6-5 to TRBJ2-3; no definite D call. V lost 6 bases, J lost 0 bases, and 13 bases lay in between. This CDR3 is built from 15 residues. Germline V gene sequence: CDR1 MNHEY, CDR2 SVGAGI. CDR3 DNA: TGTGCCAGCAGCTATACCTATTCCAGCACAGATACGCAGTATTTT. Translating gives CASSYTYSSTDTQYF.

The chain combines TRBV27 with TRBJ2-1, with a tentative D call TRBD2 (6 bases). The CDR3 length is 15 residues. From germline, CDR1 is MNHEY and CDR2 SMNVEV (reference sequence). V lost 3 bases and J lost 9, with 18 bases in between. The CDR3 sequence is CASSFGGWRGSEQFF. The DNA of the CDR3 is TGTGCCAGCAGTTTCGGGGGATGGCGGGGCAGTGAGCAGTTCTTC.

V is TRBV5-1 and J is TRBJ2-7, with TRBD1 matching 9 bases. Germline CDR1 is SGHRS and CDR2 is YFSETQ. V lost 3 bases and J lost 3; bases outside the gene matches: 7. CDR3 length: 15 amino acids. The CDR3 nucleotides read TGCGCCAGCAGCTACGGACAGGGGAGGAACTACGAGCAGTACTTC. This codes for CASSYGQGRNYEQYF.

This rearrangement joins TRBV5-1 to TRBJ1-6, with 7 bases fitting TRBD1. V was clipped by 0 bases and J by 7 bases; unmatched bases: 7. CDR1 is SGHRS, CDR2 YFSETQ, per germline. CDR3 length: 16 residues. CDR3: CASSLAGGGANSPLHF. CDR3 in DNA: TGCGCCAGCAGCTTGGCCGGAGGGGGCGCGAATTCACCCCTCCACTTT. Variable domain in full (rest from reference TRBV5-1 and TRBJ1-6): KAGVTQTPRYLIKTRGQQVTLSCSPISGHRSVSWYQQTPGQGLQFLFEYFSETQRNKGNFPGRFSGRQFSNSRSEMNVSTLELGDSALYLCASSLAGGGANSPLHFGNGTRLTVT.

The genes are TRBV7-2 and TRBJ1-5; TRBD1 is a possible D gene (5 bases). This CDR3 spans 11 amino acids. Germline V gene data show CDR1 as SGHTA and CDR2 as FQGNSA. V lost 3 bases to trimming and J lost 11 bases, with 8 bases between them. CDR3 in amino acids: CASSFGGTQHF. The DNA for the CDR3 is TGTGCCAGCAGCTTCGGGGGAACCCAGCATTTT.

This chain connects TRBV6-1 to TRBJ1-4; the D gene is possibly TRBD1 (5 bases). The CDR3 contains 12 residues. From germline, CDR1 is MNHNS and CDR2 SASEGT. Trimming stripped 10 bases from V and 4 bases from J, with 10 bases between. The CDR3 loop reads CATDSFNEKLFF. CDR3 in DNA: TGTGCCACTGACAGTTTTAATGAAAAACTGTTTTTT.

This chain links TRBV6-5 with TRBJ2-7, with 7 bases fitting TRBD1. The CDR3 totals 13 residues. V was pared by 5 bases and J by 6 bases, with 7 bases of the junction left unmatched. CDR1 and CDR2 from the germline V gene are MNHEY and SVGAGI. CDR3 sequence (DNA): TGTGCCAGCAGTATCCCGACAGGGAGCGAGCAGTACTTC. This codes for CASSIPTGSEQYF.

The rearrangement links TRBV6-1 to TRBJ1-3; unclear D gene. There are 14 residues in the CDR3. V was pared by 6 bases and J by 4 bases, with 13 bases between. CDR1 MNHNS and CDR2 SASEGT come from the germline V gene. CDR3: CASSRTDLGNTIYF. The CDR3 DNA is TGTGCCAGCAGCCGGACTGATCTGGGAAACACCATATATTTT.

This rearrangement joins TRBV9 to TRBJ1-4, with 8 bases matching TRBD1. J was trimmed by 4 bases and V by 4 bases; bases with no gene match: 9. The CDR3 covers 16 residues. Germline loops: CDR1 SGDLS, CDR2 YYNGEE. In nucleotides, the CDR3 is TGTGCCAGCAGCCTACTAACAGGGGGGCATAATGAAAAACTGTTTTTT. Protein sequence: CASSLLTGGHNEKLFF.